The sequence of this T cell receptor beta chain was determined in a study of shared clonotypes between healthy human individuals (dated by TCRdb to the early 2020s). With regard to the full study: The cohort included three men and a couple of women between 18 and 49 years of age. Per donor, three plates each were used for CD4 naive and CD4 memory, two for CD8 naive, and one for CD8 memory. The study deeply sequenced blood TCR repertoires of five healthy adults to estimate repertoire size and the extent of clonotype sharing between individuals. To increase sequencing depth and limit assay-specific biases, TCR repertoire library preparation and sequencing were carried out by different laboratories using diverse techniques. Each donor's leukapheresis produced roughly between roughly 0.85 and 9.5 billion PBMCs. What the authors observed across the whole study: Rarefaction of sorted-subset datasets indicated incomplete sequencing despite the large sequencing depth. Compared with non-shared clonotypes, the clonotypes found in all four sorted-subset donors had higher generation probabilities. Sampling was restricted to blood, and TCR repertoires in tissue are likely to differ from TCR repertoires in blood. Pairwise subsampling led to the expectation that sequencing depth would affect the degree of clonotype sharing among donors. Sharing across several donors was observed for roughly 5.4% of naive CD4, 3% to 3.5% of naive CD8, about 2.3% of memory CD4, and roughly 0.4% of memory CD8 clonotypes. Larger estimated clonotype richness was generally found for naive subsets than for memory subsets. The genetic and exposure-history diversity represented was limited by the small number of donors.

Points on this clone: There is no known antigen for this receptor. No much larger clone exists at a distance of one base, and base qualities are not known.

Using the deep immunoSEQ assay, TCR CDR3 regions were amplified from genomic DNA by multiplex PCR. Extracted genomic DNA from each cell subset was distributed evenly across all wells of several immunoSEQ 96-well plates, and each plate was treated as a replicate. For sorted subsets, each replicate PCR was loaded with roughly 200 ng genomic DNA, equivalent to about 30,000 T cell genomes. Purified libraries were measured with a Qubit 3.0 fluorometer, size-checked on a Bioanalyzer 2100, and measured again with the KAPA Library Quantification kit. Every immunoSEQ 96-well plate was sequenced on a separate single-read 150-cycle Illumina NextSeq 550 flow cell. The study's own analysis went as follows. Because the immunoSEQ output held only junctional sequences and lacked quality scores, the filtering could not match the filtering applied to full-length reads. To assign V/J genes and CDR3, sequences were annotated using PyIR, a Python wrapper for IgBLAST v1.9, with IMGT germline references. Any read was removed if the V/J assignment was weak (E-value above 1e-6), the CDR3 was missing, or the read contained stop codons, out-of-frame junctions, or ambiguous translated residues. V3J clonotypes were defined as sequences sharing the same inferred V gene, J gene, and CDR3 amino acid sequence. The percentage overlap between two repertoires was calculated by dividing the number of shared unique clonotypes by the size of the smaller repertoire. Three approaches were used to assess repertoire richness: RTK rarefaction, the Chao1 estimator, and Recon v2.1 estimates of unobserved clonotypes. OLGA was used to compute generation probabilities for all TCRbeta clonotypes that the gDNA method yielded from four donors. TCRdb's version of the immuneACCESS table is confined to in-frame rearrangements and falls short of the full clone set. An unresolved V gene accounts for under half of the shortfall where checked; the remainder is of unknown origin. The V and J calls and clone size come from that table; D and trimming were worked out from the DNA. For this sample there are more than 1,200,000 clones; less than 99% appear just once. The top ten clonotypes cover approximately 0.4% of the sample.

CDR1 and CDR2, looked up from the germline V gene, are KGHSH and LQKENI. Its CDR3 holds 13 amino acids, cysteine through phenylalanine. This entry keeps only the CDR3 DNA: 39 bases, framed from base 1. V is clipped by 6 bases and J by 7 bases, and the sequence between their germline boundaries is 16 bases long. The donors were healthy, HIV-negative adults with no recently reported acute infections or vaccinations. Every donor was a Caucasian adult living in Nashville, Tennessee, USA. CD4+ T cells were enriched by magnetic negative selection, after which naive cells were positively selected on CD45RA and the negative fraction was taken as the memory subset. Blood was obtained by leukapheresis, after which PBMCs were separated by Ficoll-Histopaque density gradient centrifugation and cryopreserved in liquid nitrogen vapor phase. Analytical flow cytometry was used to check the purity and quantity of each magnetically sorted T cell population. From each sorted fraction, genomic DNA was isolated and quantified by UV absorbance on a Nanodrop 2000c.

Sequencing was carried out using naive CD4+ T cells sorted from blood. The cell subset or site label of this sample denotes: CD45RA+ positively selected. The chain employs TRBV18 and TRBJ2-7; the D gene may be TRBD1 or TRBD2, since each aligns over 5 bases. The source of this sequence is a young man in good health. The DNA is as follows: TGTGCCAGCTCGGGGGACCCGGGTAGGGAGCAGTACTTC. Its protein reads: CASSGDPGREQYF. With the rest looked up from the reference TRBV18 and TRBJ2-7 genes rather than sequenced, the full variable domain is NAGVMQNPRHLVRRRGQEARLRCSPMKGHSHVYWYRQLPEEGLKFMVYLQKENIIDESGMPKERFSAEFPKEGPSILRIQQVVRGDSAAYFCASSGDPGREQYFGPGTRLTVT.